These 31 T cell receptor beta chains share one sample of origin, sequenced in a study of T cells in Graves' hyperthyroidism and ophthalmopathy. There were TCR beta CDR3 regions amplified from RNA transcripts. A first-round RT-PCR of the TCR CDR3 used the HTBI primer set. MiXCR, run by TCRdb on the multiplex PCR reads, gives a single entry per CDR3 protein. The sample consists of fewer than 750,000 distinct CDR3 sequences, about 14% of them appearing once. The sequencing input was blood. These receptors were taken from a woman aged 45 to 65 with Graves' ophthalmopathy.

In this sample, this clonotype turned up many times. The V and J genes are TRBV7-2 and TRBJ2-3; 7 bases match TRBD2. In germline, CDR1 is SGHTA, CDR2 FQGNSA. The length of the CDR3 is 15 residues. The junction had 6 bases not matched to a gene; V was cut back by 2 bases and J by 4 bases. The CDR3 reads CASSLQARESDTQYF. Here the CDR3 DNA reads TGTGCCAGCAGCTTACAGGCGCGGGAGTCAGATACGCAGTATTTT.

This sequence joins TRBV7-9 and TRBJ1-4; TRBD1 matches at 8 bases. The CDR3 runs to 18 residues. The V gene end was trimmed by 1 base and the J gene end by 0 bases; junction bases not matched to a gene: 7. In germline, CDR1 is SEHNR, CDR2 FQNEAQ (reference sequence). This chain's CDR3 is CASSLGTGTPATNEKLFF. The CDR3 nucleotides are TGTGCCAGCAGCTTAGGGACAGGGACCCCAGCAACTAATGAAAAACTGTTTTTT.

This clonotype has a count of ten or more. J is TRBJ2-7 and V is TRBV7-2; TRBD2 aligns across 13 bases. The CDR3 contains 15 residues. Trimming cost V 6 bases and J 4 bases; bases outside gene matches: 6. CDR1 SGHTA and CDR2 FQGNSA come from the germline V gene. CDR3 sequence reads: CASRDGTSGTYEQYF. DNA of the CDR3: TGTGCCAGCAGGGATGGGACTAGCGGGACATACGAGCAGTACTTC. The variable domain in full, with the rest retrieved from reference TRBV7-2 and TRBJ2-7, is GAGVSQSPSNKVTEKGKDVELRCDPISGHTALYWYRQSLGQGLEFLIYFQGNSAPDKSGLPSDRFSAERTGGSVSTLTIQRTQQEDSAVYLCASRDGTSGTYEQYFGPGTRLTVT.

This clonotype was seen repeatedly, ten times or more. This CDR3 is CASSQDRYNNEQFF. In DNA, the CDR3 is TGTGCCAGCAGCCAAGATAGGTACAACAATGAGCAGTTCTTC. The chain combines TRBV4-2 with TRBJ2-1; D is undetermined. The germline V gene has CDR1 LGHNA and CDR2 YNFKEQ. The ends were cut back, 0 bases at V and 5 bases at J, with 8 bases in the middle. The CDR3 spans 14 residues.

This clonotype was detected ten times or more. The genes are TRBV24-1 and TRBJ2-1; the match to TRBD2 covers 10 bases. The CDR3 contains 17 residues. Germline V gives CDR1 KGHDR, CDR2 SFDVKD. Trimming took 3 bases from V and 9 from J; bases not matched to a gene: 13. CDR3 region: CATSDPTAGGPSREQFF. The CDR3 DNA follows: TGTGCCACCAGTGATCCGACAGCGGGAGGGCCCTCGCGTGAGCAGTTCTTC.

V is TRBV29-1 and J is TRBJ1-4; a weak D match, TRBD1 (5 bases). This CDR3 has 12 amino acids. V gave up 6 bases and J gave up 7 bases, with 12 bases separating them. The germline CDR1 and CDR2 sequences are SQVTM and ANQGSEA. The CDR3 DNA reads as TGCAGCGTGACAGCGGCTACTGAAAAACTGTTTTTT. It codes for CSVTAATEKLFF.

This clonotype was found many times. This chain uses TRBV27 with TRBJ2-7, with 9 bases lining up with TRBD2. Germline V gives CDR1 MNHEY, CDR2 SMNVEV (reference sequence). The V segment lost 3 bases and the J segment 3 bases; nucleotides outside the gene matches: 3. This CDR3 is 14 amino acids long. The CDR3 region is CASSFLAGNYEQYF. The DNA of the CDR3 is TGTGCCAGCAGTTTCCTAGCGGGGAACTACGAGCAGTACTTC.

This clonotype was seen many times. The CDR3 bases are TGCAGCGTTGAAGACAGTGGGGGCGGGGAGACCCAGTACTTC. Amino acids: CSVEDSGGGETQYF. The chain couples TRBV29-1 to TRBJ2-5, with D tentatively TRBD1 (6 bases). V lost 0 bases to trimming and J lost 5 bases, with 13 bases between them. The CDR3 runs to 14 residues. Germline CDR1 is SQVTM and CDR2 is ANQGSEA. The whole variable domain, remainder taken from reference TRBV29-1 and TRBJ2-5, is SAVISQKPSRDICQRGTSLTIQCQVDSQVTMMFWYRQQPGQSLTLIATANQGSEATYESGFVIDKFPISRPNLTFSTLTVSNMSPEDSSIYLCSVEDSGGGETQYFGPGTRLLVL.

On this clonotype: A read error may explain this, as a much larger clone is one base away. The rearrangement links TRBV5-5 to TRBJ1-3, with D tentatively TRBD1 (5 bases). V lost 2 bases and J lost 3, with 9 bases in between. Germline V CDR1 and CDR2: SGHKS, YYEKEE (reference sequence). The CDR3 loop spans 14 amino acids. The CDR3 DNA reads TGTGCCAGCAGCTTACGACAGAATGGAAACACCATATATTTT. This sequence encodes CASSLRQNGNTIYF.

This clonotype was seen many times. This CDR3 is CASSLRTDLSLYEQYF. The CDR3 DNA follows: TGTGCCAGCAGTTTAAGGACAGACCTTTCTCTGTACGAGCAGTACTTC. The chain carries TRBV6-1 and TRBJ2-7; tentative D call: TRBD1 (6 bases). From germline, CDR1 is MNHNS and CDR2 SASEGT. The CDR3 is 16 residues long. Trimming shortened V by 5 bases and J by 4 bases, and 21 bases separated the two germline ends.

The sample holds many counts of this clonotype. The chain links TRBV28 to TRBJ2-3; TRBD2 matches at 9 bases. CDR1 is MDHEN, CDR2 SYDVKM, per germline. The CDR3 loop spans 14 amino acids. V was clipped by 6 bases and J by 8 bases; unmatched bases: 9. CDR3 in DNA: TGTGCCAGCAGGCGGGGGGGCGATGCTAGTACGCAGTATTTT. Its protein is CASRRGGDASTQYF.

V is TRBV6-2 or TRBV6-3 and J is TRBJ2-6; D gene uncertain. CDR3 length: 13 amino acids. V lost 7 bases and J 0 bases, leaving 4 bases between the germline ends. CDR1 is MNHEY, CDR2 SVGEGT, per germline. Here the CDR3 DNA reads TGTGCCAGCACCCTCTCTGGGGCCAACGTCCTGACTTTC. This sequence encodes CASTLSGANVLTF.

At least ten counts were recorded for this clonotype. This chain joins TRBV3-1 and TRBJ2-1; TRBD2 matches 9 bases. Losses at the gene ends were 1 base for V and 7 bases for J; bases not matched to a gene: 8. Germline V gives CDR1 LGHDT, CDR2 YNNKEL (reference sequence). This CDR3 has 16 residues. The CDR3 here is CASSQATSGFYNEQFF. The CDR3 region has the DNA TGTGCCAGCAGCCAAGCAACTAGCGGGTTCTATAATGAGCAGTTCTTC.

This clonotype was counted at least ten times. A much larger clone sits a single nucleotide away, making a read error possible. This chain links TRBV7-2 with TRBJ2-1; no definite D call. CDR1 is SGHTA, CDR2 FQGNSA, per germline. The CDR3 loop spans 12 amino acids. This chain's CDR3 is CASSLAGNQQFF. The DNA of the CDR3 is TGTGCCAGCAGCTTAGCGGGCAATCAGCAGTTCTTC.

Many counts were recorded for this clonotype. This chain links TRBV20-1 with TRBJ2-1; a possible D gene is TRBD2 (6 bases). The germline CDR1 and CDR2 sequences are DFQATT and SNEGSKA (reference sequence). The CDR3 sequence is 14 residues long. The V and J ends lost 6 bases and 6 bases respectively, with 18 bases between them. This CDR3 is CSAGQSGPFNEQFF. In DNA form, the CDR3 reads TGCAGTGCCGGCCAGAGCGGGCCTTTCAATGAGCAGTTCTTC.

This clonotype showed up just a few times. This chain links TRBV7-2 with TRBJ2-7; 14 bases map to TRBD2. In germline, CDR1 is SGHTA, CDR2 FQGNSA. The CDR3 extends over 17 amino acids. V trimming: 4 bases; J trimming: 2 bases; junction bases outside the gene matches: 7. The CDR3 loop is CASSSLGLAGVPYEQYF. The CDR3 nucleotides read TGTGCCAGCAGCTCCTTGGGACTAGCGGGAGTCCCCTACGAGCAGTACTTC.

This clonotype was seen repeatedly, ten times or more. The chain couples TRBV11-2 to TRBJ2-1; 11 bases line up with TRBD1. Germline CDR1 is SGHAT and CDR2 is FQNNGV. Germline trimming cut 5 bases from V and 8 bases from J; bases unmatched to any gene: 8. There are 15 residues in the CDR3. CDR3 in amino acids: CASSQDRGRVHEQFF. For the CDR3, the DNA is TGTGCCAGCAGCCAGGACAGGGGGCGGGTTCATGAGCAGTTCTTC.

About this clonotype itself: This may arise from a read error, as a much more abundant clone is one base away. V gene TRBV7-2 combines with J gene TRBJ2-2, with TRBD2 matching 14 bases. J was trimmed by 4 bases and V by 5 bases; bases with no gene match: 12. This CDR3 contains 19 residues. Germline V gene lookup returns CDR1 SGHTA and CDR2 FQGNSA. The CDR3 bases are TGTGCCAGCAGCCTCCGGGGACTAGCGGGAGTCCCGGGCACCGGGGAGCTGTTTTTT. As protein: CASSLRGLAGVPGTGELFF.

This clonotype was counted at least ten times. The chain couples TRBV27 to TRBJ1-2; TRBD1 might be the D (5 bases). Trimming left V 2 bases short and J 6 bases short, with 19 bases between. CDR3 length equals 16 residues. Germline V gene sequence: CDR1 MNHEY, CDR2 SMNVEV (reference sequence). The CDR3 DNA follows: TGTGCCAGCAGTTTAAAATACCAGGGTTCCAACCATGGCTACACCTTC. It codes for CASSLKYQGSNHGYTF.

The chain is built from TRBV10-3 and TRBJ1-2; 7 bases agree with TRBD1. The CDR3 spans 14 residues. Germline lookup yields CDR1 ENHRY and CDR2 SYGVKD. After removal of 4 bases from V and 5 bases from J, the junction contained 7 bases not matched to a gene. Here the CDR3 DNA reads TGTGCCATCAGTGGAGACAGGGTAGAGTATGGCTACACCTTC. Encoded protein: CAISGDRVEYGYTF.

This clonotype was detected many times. V is TRBV9 and J is TRBJ2-3; no reliable D call. Trimming removed 1 base at V and 0 bases at J, with 9 bases between. Germline V CDR1 and CDR2: SGDLS, YYNGEE. The CDR3 contains 15 residues. The CDR3 here is CASSVRRMSTDTQYF. The CDR3 DNA is TGTGCCAGCAGCGTACGACGGATGAGCACAGATACGCAGTATTTT.

The chain combines TRBV4-3 with TRBJ2-3; 8 nucleotides match TRBD2. CDR1 LGHNA and CDR2 YSLEER come from the germline V gene. V shed 0 bases, J shed 0 bases, and the junction held 8 bases outside the gene matches. The CDR3 length is 18 residues. CDR3 DNA: TGCGCCAGCAGCCAAGATTTGTGGCGGGAGGATAGCACAGATACGCAGTATTTT. It translates to CASSQDLWREDSTDTQYF.

At least ten counts were recorded for this clonotype. V gene TRBV2 combines with J gene TRBJ2-7; 9 positions match TRBD1. This CDR3 has 15 residues. The germline V gene encodes CDR1 SNHLY and CDR2 FYNNEI. Unmatched junction bases numbered 10, after V lost 6 bases and J lost 4 bases. The CDR3 spells CASSPGQGRQYEQYF. The CDR3, as DNA: TGTGCCAGCAGCCCAGGACAGGGGCGACAGTACGAGCAGTACTTC.

This clonotype was picked up many times. J is TRBJ2-1 and V is TRBV20-1; the match to TRBD2 covers 8 bases. Trimming at V came to 3 bases and at J to 9 bases, leaving 10 bases not matched to a gene. Germline values: CDR1 DFQATT, CDR2 SNEGSKA (reference sequence). The CDR3 consists of 14 residues. The CDR3 reads CSASGREAFVEQFF. In nucleotides, the CDR3 is TGCAGTGCTAGCGGGCGGGAGGCTTTTGTTGAGCAGTTCTTC.

The J gene is TRBJ2-1, the V gene TRBV7-6; possibly TRBD2 for D (5 bases). The CDR3 has 17 amino acids. The V and J ends lost 0 bases and 0 bases respectively, with 12 bases between them. CDR1 and CDR2 (germline): SGHVS, FNYEAQ. This chain's CDR3 is CASSLARWESSYNEQFF. CDR3 DNA: TGTGCCAGCAGCTTAGCGCGCTGGGAGAGCTCCTACAATGAGCAGTTCTTC. Using reference TRBV7-6 and TRBJ2-1 for the parts outside the CDR3, the full variable domain is GAGVSQSPRYKVTKRGQDVALRCDPISGHVSLYWYRQALGQGPEFLTYFNYEAQQDKSGLPNDRFSAERPEGSISTLTIQRTEQRDSAMYRCASSLARWESSYNEQFFGPGTRLTVL.

This clonotype occurred a few times. This chain's CDR3 is CASSVVDPPGLAENTGELFF. For the CDR3, the DNA is TGTGCCAGCAGCGTCGTAGATCCTCCGGGACTAGCGGAGAACACCGGGGAGCTGTTTTTT. The chain recombines TRBV9 with TRBJ2-2, with TRBD2 matching over 11 bases. This CDR3 is 20 amino acids long. From germline, CDR1 is SGDLS and CDR2 YYNGEE. V trimming: 2 bases; J trimming: 1 base; junction bases outside the gene matches: 13.

This clonotype was detected many times. The DNA of the CDR3 is TGTGCCACCAGTGCGGGAAGGCTGAACACCGGGGAGCTGTTTTTT. The encoded protein is CATSAGRLNTGELFF. The chain carries TRBV24-1 and TRBJ2-2, with D perhaps TRBD2 (5 bases). Germline V gene sequence: CDR1 KGHDR, CDR2 SFDVKD. Trimming pared 5 bases from V and 1 base from J, leaving 10 bases between. The length of the CDR3 is 15 residues.

This clonotype was observed at least ten times. This chain connects TRBV6-1 to TRBJ2-7; perhaps TRBD1 as D (6 bases). V lost 3 bases to trimming and J lost 2 bases, with 8 bases between them. There are 13 residues in the CDR3. In germline, CDR1 is MNHNS, CDR2 SASEGT. In DNA, the CDR3 is TGTGCCAGCAGTGACAGGGGACCCTACGAGCAGTACTTC. Translation gives CASSDRGPYEQYF.

This clonotype was observed at least ten times. CDR3 residues: CAISRDRVVDTQYF. CDR3 sequence (DNA): TGTGCCATCAGTCGGGACAGGGTGGTAGATACGCAGTATTTT. This chain uses TRBV10-3 with TRBJ2-3; 9 bases line up with TRBD1. The CDR3 contains 14 residues. Germline V gene lookup returns CDR1 ENHRY and CDR2 SYGVKD. The V gene end was trimmed by 5 bases and the J gene end by 5 bases; junction bases not matched to a gene: 5.

This sequence joins TRBV5-1 and TRBJ1-1, with D possibly matching TRBD1 (5 bases). The CDR3 consists of 20 residues. V was cut by 4 bases and J by 0 bases, with 28 bases left in between. Germline V lookup: CDR1 SGHRS, CDR2 YFSETQ. CDR3 loop: CASSLKRAGALRGMNTEAFF. The CDR3, as DNA: TGCGCCAGCAGCCTCAAAAGGGCTGGGGCGTTGCGCGGGATGAACACTGAAGCTTTCTTT.

This clonotype showed up many times. The chain recombines TRBV12-3 or TRBV12-4 with TRBJ1-5; D remains ambiguous. This CDR3 spans 12 amino acids. The V end was cut by 4 bases, the J end by 7 bases, with 8 bases between. The CDR3 spells CASSSNTQPQHF. The CDR3 DNA follows: TGTGCCAGCAGTTCAAATACGCAGCCCCAGCATTTT.